Listed below are T cell receptor beta chains from one sample, sequenced in a study of early T cells in non-severe SARS-CoV-2 infection. TCRdb used MiXCR to reprocess the 5' RACE reads, holding one entry per CDR3 protein. The top ten clones hold about 15% of a sample with about 22,000 distinct CDR3 sequences, approximately 5% of them seen once. Material for sequencing was whole blood. The origin of the receptors is an adult who was a healthcare worker with PCR-confirmed SARS-CoV-2 infection or an uninfected control (not recorded which). CDR3s include the opening cysteine and the closing phenylalanine or tryptophan. The D gene is left open where the match is weak. A clone size is listed for some rows: how often the clone was seen (once, few, many), or a class if it is expanded.

many TRBJ2-1 TRBV24-1 TRBD1 TGTGCCACCAAAAGCATCCCGGGACAGGGGGGAGATGAGCAGTTCTTC CATKSIPGQGGDEQFF
. TRBJ2-2 TRBV7-7 . TGTGCCAGCAGCTTAGCCTTTGAGGGGCTCACCGGGGAGCTGTTTTTT CASSLAFEGLTGELFF
many TRBJ2-5 TRBV9 . TGTGCCAGCAGCGCGACACGGAAGGAAGAGACCCAGTACTTC CASSATRKEETQYF
many TRBJ2-4 TRBV6-5 . TGTGCCAGCAGGAAAAAACCAGCAGGGACGAAAAACATTCAGTACTTC CASRKKPAGTKNIQYF
many TRBJ2-5 TRBV18 . TGTGCCAGCTCACCTGGGACCGCCGCGGAGACCCAGTACTTC CASSPGTAAETQYF
many TRBJ2-7 TRBV6-5 . TGTGCCAGCAGCTTAGAAGACGAGCAGTACTTC CASSLEDEQYF
. TRBJ1-5 TRBV5-6 . TGTGCCAGCAGCTTGGTAGGCGGCTACAATCAGCCCCAGCATTTT CASSLVGGYNQPQHF
many TRBJ1-2 TRBV6-6 TRBD1 TGTGCCAGCAGTTCACCGACAGGGGTTGGTCGCGGCTACACCTTC CASSSPTGVGRGYTF
many TRBJ2-3 TRBV7-6 . TGTGCCAGCAGCTTAGATCTTTCCCAAGATACGCAGTATTTT CASSLDLSQDTQYF
few TRBJ1-1 TRBV27 . TGTGCCAGCAGTTGGTTAGGGAACACTGAAGCTTTCTTT CASSWLGNTEAFF
many TRBJ2-7 TRBV7-6 . TGTGCCAGCAGTTACCAAAGGGGTGCCGAGCAGTACTTC CASSYQRGAEQYF
many TRBJ1-6 TRBV4-3 TRBD1 TGCGCCAGCAGCCAAGACCTACAGGGGAGCTCCTATAATTCACCCCTCCACTTT CASSQDLQGSSYNSPLHF